What follows are 20 T cell receptor beta chains derived from one specimen sequenced in a study of CXCR3-negative and CXCR3-positive naive CD8 T cells. Whole-study findings and limits: Researchers report that CXCR3-positive naive cells carry more hydrophobic TRB CDR3s than CXCR3-negative naive cells.

In preparing the TRB cDNA libraries, 5' RACE with UMI labels was used. TCRdb re-called the 5' RACE reads; every CDR3 protein appears as one record, without DNA. This sample's table has over 95,000 distinct CDR3 sequences. Their cognate antigens are unknown. The sequencing sample was made of naive CXCR3+ CD8+ T cells from blood. Subset given: CD45RO-CCR7+CD27+CD95- naive CD8+ T cells expressing CXCR3 (TNR3+). Every receptor here comes from a human donor in good health. Some clones in this sample may be carry-over from other donors' samples.

The chain links TRBV28 to TRBJ2-5. The germline gives CDR1 MDHEN, CDR2 SYDVKM. This CDR3 is built from 14 residues. The CDR3 here is CASSLARYQETQYF.

The chain carries TRBV7-2 and TRBJ2-5; no DNA is available, so the TRBD1 call from TCRdb remains unchecked. This CDR3 region has 16 residues. Germline V lookup: CDR1 SGHTA, CDR2 FQGNSA. CDR3 loop: CASSRPGQGVGETQYF.

The rearrangement joins TRBV7-8 to TRBJ2-7. CDR3 size: 13 residues. Germline loops: CDR1 SGHVS, CDR2 FQNEAQ. The CDR3 sequence: CASSLGFSYEQYF. Full variable domain (rest looked up from reference TRBV7-8 and TRBJ2-7): GAGVSQSPRYKVAKRGQDVALRCDPISGHVSLFWYQQALGQGPEFLTYFQNEAQLDKSGLPSDRFFAERPEGSVSTLKIQRTQQEDSAVYLCASSLGFSYEQYFGPGTRLTVT.

The chain has TRBV9 and TRBJ2-2. This CDR3 is built from 15 residues. Looked up from germline, CDR1 is SGDLS and CDR2 is YYNGEE. CDR3 protein: CASSVATRNTGELFF.

The V call is TRBV7-9, the J call TRBJ2-3; absent DNA, TCRdb's TRBD1 call cannot be checked. The germline CDR1 and CDR2 sequences are SEHNR and FQNEAQ (reference sequence). There are 12 residues in the CDR3. CDR3 loop: CATTEGTDTQYF.

V usage is TRBV27 and J usage is TRBJ2-7. This CDR3 has 14 amino acids. Germline assignment: CDR1 MNHEY and CDR2 SMNVEV (reference sequence). CDR3 sequence reads: CASSLKRDSYEQYF.

This chain links TRBV29-1 with TRBJ2-1; there is no DNA to check the TCRdb D call of TRBD2. This CDR3 has 15 amino acids. Germline V gene data show CDR1 as SQVTM and CDR2 as ANQGSEA. The CDR3 loop reads CSVSSGRTAYNEQFF.

V is TRBV5-5 and J is TRBJ2-7. This CDR3 is built from 12 residues. CDR1 is SGHKS and CDR2 is YYEKEE in the germline V gene (reference sequence). The CDR3 spells CASSLTRYEQYF. The full variable domain, its missing parts supplied by reference TRBV5-5 and TRBJ2-7, is DAGVTQSPTHLIKTRGQQVTLRCSPISGHKSVSWYQQVLGQGPQFIFQYYEKEERGRGNFPDRFSARQFPNYSSELNVNALLLGDSALYLCASSLTRYEQYFGPGTRLTVT.

The gene calls are TRBV28 and TRBJ2-7; TCRdb picks TRBD1, but there is no DNA to check that call. CDR1 is MDHEN, CDR2 SYDVKM, per germline. CDR3 length: 15 amino acids. Here the CDR3 reads CASSFIWGRRYEQYF.

The V call is TRBV30, the J call TRBJ2-1. Per germline, CDR1 GTSNPN and CDR2 SVGIG (reference sequence). CDR3 size: 14 residues. The CDR3 spells CAWSVGGSHNEQFF.

V usage is TRBV11-2 and J usage is TRBJ2-4; TCRdb lists TRBD1, though no DNA is available to test this call. CDR1 is SGHAT and CDR2 is FQNNGV in the germline V gene. The CDR3 has 21 amino acids. CDR3 loop: CSSSSWTGGEDTSLAKNIQYF. The full variable domain, rest sourced from reference TRBV11-2 and TRBJ2-4, is EAGVAQSPRYKIIEKRQSVAFWCNPISGHATLYWYQQILGQGPKLLIQFQNNGVVDDSQLPKDRFSAERLKGVDSTLKIQPAKLEDSAVYLCSSSSWTGGEDTSLAKNIQYFGAGTRLSVL.

This rearrangement joins TRBV7-6 to TRBJ2-7. CDR3 length: 13 amino acids. CDR1 and CDR2 from the germline V gene are SGHVS and FNYEAQ. CDR3 sequence: CASSLSREGEQYF.

The genes are TRBV11-2 and TRBJ2-7; TCRdb picks TRBD1, but there is no DNA to check that call. This CDR3 region has 15 residues. Per the germline V gene, CDR1 is SGHAT and CDR2 is FQNNGV. The CDR3 is CASSFSGGSTYEQYF.

The chain is built from TRBV9 and TRBJ2-3; the D gene TCRdb calls, TRBD2, cannot be checked with no DNA. This CDR3 has 17 residues. Germline lookup yields CDR1 SGDLS and CDR2 YYNGEE. The CDR3 protein is CASSVPMSGGLSDTQYF.

This rearrangement joins TRBV5-6 to TRBJ1-1. This CDR3 contains 13 residues. The germline V gene has CDR1 SGHDT and CDR2 YYEEEE. The CDR3 is CASGRAGWTEAFF.

The chain employs TRBV10-3 and TRBJ2-5; TCRdb indicates TRBD1, and absent DNA this call remains unverified. Per germline, CDR1 ENHRY and CDR2 SYGVKD. The CDR3 sequence is 15 residues long. CDR3 protein: CAISELGGAGETQYF.

V usage is TRBV28 and J usage is TRBJ1-1. This CDR3 has 13 amino acids. Germline CDR1 and CDR2: MDHEN and SYDVKM. The CDR3: CASSLREDTEAFF.

This rearrangement joins TRBV10-2 to TRBJ2-1; TCRdb returns TRBD2, unconfirmable since there is no DNA. There are 15 residues in the CDR3. Per the germline V gene, CDR1 is WSHSY and CDR2 is SAAADI. CDR3 sequence: CASSVAGISYNEQFF.

V gene TRBV29-1 combines with J gene TRBJ2-3; TCRdb indicates TRBD1, and absent DNA this call remains unverified. Per the germline V gene, CDR1 is SQVTM and CDR2 is ANQGSEA. CDR3 length equals 12 residues. The CDR3 sequence is CSAKTGLDTQYF.

The chain has TRBV19 and TRBJ1-5; TCRdb reports TRBD1, a call that lacks DNA to check it against. The CDR3 is 15 amino acids. Germline CDR1 LNHDA, CDR2 SQIVND (reference sequence). CDR3 region: CASTTTGWGNQPQHF.